The 22 T cell receptor beta chains presented below share a single source sample, sequenced in a study of T cell responses to AZD1222 COVID-19 vaccine. Some clones are missing from TCRdb's copy, which holds only in-frame ones; the method was immunoSEQ multiplex PCR. The sample lists under 200,000 clones, approximately 89% occurring once. The sequencing used peripheral blood, collected on day 0 of AZD1222 vaccination. These receptors originate from an adult in good health.

The J gene is TRBJ2-7, the V gene TRBV6-6, with 10 bases fitting TRBD2. Trimming cost V 6 bases and J 4 bases; bases outside gene matches: 6. Germline CDR1 and CDR2: MNHNY and SVGAGI (reference sequence). This CDR3 has 14 residues. Written as DNA, the CDR3 is TGTGCCAGCAGACACGGACTAGCGGCTTACGAGCAGTACTTC. Translation gives CASRHGLAAYEQYF.

The chain couples TRBV7-2 to TRBJ1-5, with D tentatively TRBD1 (6 bases). V was cut by 5 bases and J by 4 bases, with 15 bases left in between. From germline, CDR1 is SGHTA and CDR2 FQGNSA. CDR3 length equals 15 residues. Here the CDR3 reads CASSPDSVNNQPQHF. CDR3 bases: TGTGCCAGCAGCCCGGACAGCGTAAATAATCAGCCCCAGCATTTT.

This clone was recorded a few times. The chain has TRBV20-1 and TRBJ2-5; D gene unclear. There are 15 residues in the CDR3. Germline CDR1 is DFQATT and CDR2 is SNEGSKA (reference sequence). Between the trimmed V and J ends, which lost 3 bases and 5 bases, there was a span of 19 bases. CDR3 protein: CSASGVPISIETQYF. Here the CDR3 DNA reads TGCAGTGCTAGTGGGGTTCCGATAAGCATCGAGACCCAGTACTTC.

This rearrangement joins TRBV9 to TRBJ1-6; D not certain. V dropped 0 bases and J dropped 0 bases, with 10 bases sitting between them. The length of the CDR3 is 17 residues. Germline CDR1 is SGDLS and CDR2 is YYNGEE. CDR3 DNA sequence: TGTGCCAGCAGCGTAGGCTGGAAGAGCTCCTATAATTCACCCCTCCACTTT. It encodes CASSVGWKSSYNSPLHF.

This clone was seen a few times. The chain couples TRBV6-2 or TRBV6-3 to TRBJ2-1; tentatively, D is TRBD2 (7 bases). V was trimmed by 4 bases and J by 6 bases, leaving 16 bases between them. CDR1 and CDR2 from the germline V gene are MNHEY and SVGEGT. The CDR3 spans 15 residues. In DNA form, the CDR3 reads TGTGCCAGCAGTTTCGCGGGAGTACAGGGCAATGAGCAGTTCTTC. Translating gives CASSFAGVQGNEQFF.

The chain combines TRBV7-3 with TRBJ2-7; tentative D call: TRBD2 (5 bases). Looked up from germline, CDR1 is SGHTA and CDR2 is FQGTGA. V was pared by 2 bases and J by 2 bases, with 7 bases between. The CDR3 has 13 amino acids. DNA of the CDR3: TGTGCCAGCAGCTTAGAAGCGGCCTACGAGCAGTACTTC. Protein sequence: CASSLEAAYEQYF.

The chain joins TRBV30 to TRBJ2-7; 15 nucleotides line up with TRBD2. CDR3 length equals 18 residues. With 3 bases clipped from V and 1 base from J, the junction kept 10 bases outside the gene matches. Germline CDR1 and CDR2: GTSNPN and SVGIG (reference sequence). The CDR3 DNA follows: TGTGCCTGGAGACGAGGACTAGCGGGAGGGCCGGTATCCTACGAGCAGTACTTC. It is translated as CAWRRGLAGGPVSYEQYF.

The chain recombines TRBV27 with TRBJ2-7; TRBD2 might be the D (5 bases). The CDR3 totals 12 residues. Germline CDR1 and CDR2: MNHEY and SMNVEV (reference sequence). V lost 10 bases to trimming and J lost 0 bases, with 10 bases between them. CDR3 DNA: TGTGCCATCGGGATGGGCTCCTACGAGCAGTACTTC. It codes for CAIGMGSYEQYF.

The J gene is TRBJ2-5, the V gene TRBV5-1; no reliable D call. Deletions cut 1 base from V and 2 bases from J, with 12 bases between. Germline V gene sequence: CDR1 SGHRS, CDR2 YFSETQ. The CDR3 runs to 15 residues. The DNA of the CDR3 is TGCGCCAGCAGCTTGTATGGGAACGAACAAGAGACCCAGTACTTC. Protein sequence: CASSLYGNEQETQYF.

The chain carries TRBV7-9 and TRBJ2-3; a weak D match, TRBD1 (6 bases). This CDR3 spans 15 amino acids. Germline V lookup: CDR1 SEHNR, CDR2 FQNEAQ (reference sequence). V was clipped by 9 bases and J by 4 bases, with 20 bases between them. In DNA, the CDR3 is TGTGCCAGTCCCGGGACACAGGGACCCCCAGATACGCAGTATTTT. Translated, it gives CASPGTQGPPDTQYF. Drawing the rest from reference TRBV7-9 and TRBJ2-3, the complete variable domain is DTGVSQNPRHKITKRGQNVTFRCDPISEHNRLYWYRQTLGQGPEFLTYFQNEAQLEKSRLLSDRFSAERPKGSFSTLEIQRTEQGDSAMYLCASPGTQGPPDTQYFGPGTRLTVL.

The CDR3 nucleotides are TGTGCCACCAGTGACCACAGGGAATGGGACACCGGGGAGCTGTTTTTT. It codes for CATSDHREWDTGELFF. The chain is built from TRBV24-1 and TRBJ2-2; perhaps TRBD1 as D (6 bases). Between the trimmed V and J ends, which lost 4 bases and 3 bases, there was a span of 14 bases. The CDR3 is made up of 16 amino acids. Germline CDR1 reads KGHDR; CDR2 reads SFDVKD.

The table lists this clone with a count of one. This chain links TRBV9 with TRBJ2-2, with a possible D match to TRBD1 (5 bases). In germline, CDR1 is SGDLS, CDR2 YYNGEE. The CDR3 has 15 amino acids. V gave up 0 bases and J gave up 6 bases, with 12 bases separating them. CDR3 amino acids: CASSVGGHQAGELFF. The CDR3 DNA reads TGTGCCAGCAGCGTAGGAGGACATCAGGCCGGGGAGCTGTTTTTT.

The genes are TRBV7-9 and TRBJ2-2; D is uncertain. Germline V CDR1 and CDR2: SEHNR, FQNEAQ (reference sequence). Between the trimmed V and J ends, which lost 2 bases and 9 bases, there was a span of 28 bases. The length of the CDR3 is 19 residues. The CDR3 here is CASSLMYIAAIRATRELFF. The CDR3 DNA is TGTGCCAGCAGCTTAATGTATATCGCTGCCATCCGGGCTACCCGGGAGCTGTTTTTT.

The V and J genes are TRBV5-1 and TRBJ1-1; D is uncertain. This CDR3 is 14 amino acids long. V dropped 2 bases and J dropped 1 base, with 9 bases sitting between them. Germline CDR1 and CDR2: SGHRS and YFSETQ. The CDR3 DNA reads as TGCGCCAGCAGCTTATTGGCTGGGAACACTGAAGCTTTCTTT. It specifies CASSLLAGNTEAFF.

This clone turned up a few times. The gene calls are TRBV19 and TRBJ2-2; 7 bases line up with TRBD2. The CDR3 runs to 14 residues. Germline-derived CDR1 and CDR2 are LNHDA and SQIVND (reference sequence). V lost 3 bases and J lost 3; bases outside the gene matches: 1. The CDR3 coding sequence is TGTGCCAGTAGTATTCTAGCGGACACCGGGGAGCTGTTTTTT. Translated: CASSILADTGELFF.

V and J are TRBV28 and TRBJ2-3; 10 positions agree with TRBD1. Germline V CDR1 and CDR2: MDHEN, SYDVKM. Unmatched junction bases numbered 7, after V lost 5 bases and J lost 5 bases. The CDR3 contains 15 residues. The CDR3 loop is CASSAPGTGEDTQYF. The CDR3 nucleotides are TGTGCCAGCAGTGCCCCCGGGACAGGGGAAGATACGCAGTATTTT.

The rearrangement links TRBV3-1 (or the pseudogene TRBV3-2) to TRBJ1-1, with 9 nucleotides matching TRBD1. Germline V gene lookup returns CDR1 LGHDT and CDR2 YNNKEL (reference sequence). V lost 6 bases and J lost 7; bases outside the gene matches: 12. This CDR3 region has 15 residues. This chain's CDR3 is CASSVSGTGFDEAFF. CDR3 coding DNA: TGTGCCAGCAGTGTTTCCGGGACAGGGTTTGATGAAGCTTTCTTT.

The table lists this clone with a count of one. V and J are TRBV2 and TRBJ2-1; no reliable D call. Germline loops: CDR1 SNHLY, CDR2 FYNNEI. V lost 5 bases and J lost 2, with 10 bases in between. This CDR3 comprises 14 residues. The CDR3 here is CASSSVSTYNEQFF. DNA for the CDR3: TGTGCCAGCAGTTCAGTTTCTACCTACAATGAGCAGTTCTTC.

The chain links TRBV5-1 to TRBJ1-2; perhaps TRBD1 as D (5 bases). V lost 5 bases and J 4 bases, leaving 9 bases between the germline ends. The CDR3 is 12 residues long. Germline CDR1 is SGHRS and CDR2 is YFSETQ. The CDR3 is CASRLDSYGYTF. CDR3 nucleotides: TGCGCCAGCAGATTAGACAGCTATGGCTACACCTTC.

The chain carries TRBV30 and TRBJ2-2, with D possibly being TRBD2 (6 bases). This CDR3 region has 13 residues. Germline loops: CDR1 GTSNPN, CDR2 SVGIG (reference sequence). V gave up 6 bases and J gave up 4 bases, with 12 bases separating them. The CDR3 DNA reads as TGTGCCTGCACCGGGACTGGCACCGGGGAGCTGTTTTTT. The encoded protein is CACTGTGTGELFF. Filled out from reference TRBV30 and TRBJ2-2, the complete variable domain reads SQTIHQWPATLVQPVGSPLSLECTVEGTSNPNLYWYRQAAGRGLQLLFYSVGIGQISSEVPQNLSASRPQDRQFILSSKKLLLSDSGFYLCACTGTGTGELFFGEGSRLTVL.

The V and J genes are TRBV28 and TRBJ1-6; TRBD1 agrees at 9 bases. Germline loops: CDR1 MDHEN, CDR2 SYDVKM. Trimming took 4 bases from V and 10 from J; bases not matched to a gene: 11. The length of the CDR3 is 16 residues. CDR3 nucleotide sequence: TGTGCCAGCAGTTACTCTCCGGGACAGGGAGGATCACCCCTCCACTTT. Amino acid sequence: CASSYSPGQGGSPLHF.

This clone was seen once. This chain links TRBV5-5 with TRBJ2-7; weak D call: TRBD2 (6 bases). Trimming cost V 1 base and J 2 bases, with 10 bases left between them. Germline CDR1 and CDR2: SGHKS and YYEKEE (reference sequence). CDR3 size: 14 residues. CDR3 bases: TGTGCCAGCAGCTTGTACGGGGGTCCCTACGAGCAGTACTTC. Amino acid sequence: CASSLYGGPYEQYF.